This T cell receptor (delta chain) emerged from a study of γδ T cells in repeated Plasmodium falciparum infection. Study-level background: Malian children with intense seasonal malaria exposure were compared with matched Australian children. Four controlled malaria infections with P. falciparum NF54 spanned less than 850 days.

There are 18 residues in the CDR3. Per germline, CDR1 TSWWSYY and CDR2 QGS. V was clipped by 6 bases and J by 9 bases; unmatched bases: 22. As to this clone: Its antigen is unknown. Only one base separates this from a far larger clonotype, so it likely reflects a read error. Other DNA sequences within the sample encode an identical CDR3.

General study findings and limits: Vgamma9/Vdelta2+ repertoires stayed stably polyclonal over time and infection. In Vdelta2-negative, largely Vdelta1+, gammadelta repertoires, repeated controlled infections appeared to drive clonal selection waves.

TCRdb re-called the multiplex PCR reads through CATT. In the table there are tens of thousands of delta-chain clones, roughly 1.4% of which are singletons. Flow sorting of PBMC yielded separate Vgamma9/Vdelta2+ and Vdelta2-negative gammadelta T cell populations for bulk repertoire analysis. Sequenced sample: gamma-delta T cells from blood. This TCR was sampled from a pool of human donors (malaria-infected and uninfected, not separated). The gene calls are TRDV1 and TRDJ1; 10 bases align to TRDD3. The chain's CDR3 is CALGSILPLWGITKQLIF. DNA for the CDR3: TGTGCTCTTGGTTCCATCTTACCTCTCTGGGGGATAACGAAGCAACTCATCTTT.